These 20 T cell receptor beta chains were sequenced from one sample in a study of neurological immune-mediated disorders. TCRdb fed the 5' RACE reads into MiXCR, producing one record per CDR3 protein. The top ten clones hold more than 0.95% of a sample with over 65,000 distinct CDR3 sequences, approximately 2.4% of them seen once. The sequenced sample consisted of PBMCs. The receptors were gathered from a woman aged 30 to 39 with multiple sclerosis.

This clonotype has at least ten counts. The chain uses TRBV7-2 and TRBJ2-5; D may be TRBD1 (5 bases). The CDR3 is made up of 12 amino acids. Germline-derived CDR1 and CDR2 are SGHTA and FQGNSA. The germline V and J ends were trimmed by 1 base and 5 bases, with 5 bases remaining between them. As DNA, the CDR3 is TGTGCCAGCAGCTTAGACAGGGAGACCCAGTACTTC. Its translation is CASSLDRETQYF. The variable domain in full, with the rest retrieved from reference TRBV7-2 and TRBJ2-5, is GAGVSQSPSNKVTEKGKDVELRCDPISGHTALYWYRQSLGQGLEFLIYFQGNSAPDKSGLPSDRFSAERTGGSVSTLTIQRTQQEDSAVYLCASSLDRETQYFGPGTRLLVL.

This clonotype was recorded many times. V gene TRBV29-1 combines with J gene TRBJ2-1; D call uncertain. CDR1 is SQVTM and CDR2 is ANQGSEA in the germline V gene. The CDR3 is 10 amino acids. The germline V and J ends were trimmed by 6 bases and 9 bases, with 9 bases remaining between them. CDR3 DNA: TGCAGCGTACAGTTCCGTGAGCAGTTCTTC. Encoded protein: CSVQFREQFF.

This clonotype has a count of ten or more. CDR3 amino acids: CASSPIRGGNTEAFF. The CDR3 coding sequence is TGTGCCAGCAGCCCAATTCGGGGAGGGAACACTGAAGCTTTCTTT. V is TRBV28 and J is TRBJ1-1; no firm D call. Trimming stripped 6 bases from V and 1 base from J, with 15 bases between. The CDR3 totals 15 residues. Germline V CDR1 and CDR2: MDHEN, SYDVKM.

This clonotype was seen many times. The junction departs from the called germline gene at one end, perhaps through a read error. V usage is TRBV7-7 and J usage is TRBJ2-5; D possibly corresponds to TRBD2 (6 bases). Germline V gives CDR1 SSHAT, CDR2 FNYEAQ (reference sequence). This CDR3 spans 16 amino acids. The CDR3 is CASSFGDRRAGETQYF. The CDR3 region has the DNA TGTGCTAGCAGCTTCGGGGATCGGAGGGCCGGAGAGACCCAGTACTTC. The full variable domain, in which reference TRBV7-7 and TRBJ2-5 provide the parts outside the CDR3, is GAGVSQSPRYKVTKRGQDVTLRCDPISSHATLYWYQQALGQGPEFLTYFNYEAQPDKSGLPSDRFSAERPEGSISTLTIQRTEQRDSAMYRCASSFGDRRAGETQYFGPGTRLLVL.

This clonotype was observed at least ten times. V usage is TRBV5-1 and J usage is TRBJ2-1; no reliable D call. Germline CDR1 reads SGHRS; CDR2 reads YFSETQ. Trimming pared 1 base from V and 1 base from J, leaving 12 bases between. This CDR3 has 16 amino acids. The CDR3 loop reads CASSLIQTASYNEQFF. The DNA of the CDR3 is TGCGCCAGCAGCTTGATCCAGACGGCTTCCTACAATGAGCAGTTCTTC.

This clonotype was seen at least ten times. This chain uses TRBV18 with TRBJ2-1; 9 bases are shared with TRBD1. The V and J ends lost 5 bases and 9 bases, in that order; junction bases with no gene match: 8. The CDR3 sequence is 14 residues long. CDR1 and CDR2 from the germline V gene are KGHSH and LQKENI. CDR3 DNA: TGTGCCAGCTCAGTGCAACGGGACAGGGTTGAGCAGTTCTTC. Encoded protein: CASSVQRDRVEQFF. The full variable domain, rest sourced from reference TRBV18 and TRBJ2-1, is NAGVMQNPRHLVRRRGQEARLRCSPMKGHSHVYWYRQLPEEGLKFMVYLQKENIIDESGMPKERFSAEFPKEGPSILRIQQVVRGDSAAYFCASSVQRDRVEQFFGPGTRLTVL.

Many counts were recorded for this clonotype. The junction departs from the called germline gene at one end, perhaps through a read error. The chain links TRBV7-7 to TRBJ2-5; D gene unclear. Germline V gene data show CDR1 as SSHAT and CDR2 as FNYEAQ (reference sequence). The CDR3 contains 15 residues. CDR3 nucleotides: TGTGCTAGCAGCCCCCGTCCAGGATGGCAAGAGACCCAGTACTTC. Translation: CASSPRPGWQETQYF.

This clonotype was seen once. The V gene is TRBV7-2, the J gene TRBJ1-2; D uncertain. V lost 2 bases, J lost 4 bases, and 8 bases lay in between. Germline CDR1 is SGHTA and CDR2 is FQGNSA. The CDR3 loop spans 13 amino acids. In DNA, the CDR3 is TGTGCCAGCAGCTTATACCAGGCCTATGGCTACACCTTC. Protein product: CASSLYQAYGYTF.

This clonotype showed up many times. The V call is TRBV7-2, the J call TRBJ2-2; D uncertain. Germline V gene lookup returns CDR1 SGHTA and CDR2 FQGNSA. Trimming removed 0 bases from V and 8 bases from J, with 10 bases in between. The length of the CDR3 is 14 residues. The CDR3 is CASSLANSPGELFF. Here the CDR3 DNA reads TGTGCCAGCAGCTTAGCGAACTCTCCGGGGGAGCTGTTTTTT.

There are many counts of this clonotype. This chain links TRBV21-1 with TRBJ2-1. TRBV21-1 is a listed pseudogene. There are 17 residues in the CDR3. The CDR3 spells CASSSEAFWLLLGEQFF. The CDR3 coding sequence is TGTGCCAGCAGCTCTGAGGCTTTTTGGCTTCTCCTGGGTGAGCAGTTCTTC.

This clonotype was counted many times. The V call is TRBV6-2 or TRBV6-3, the J call TRBJ2-1; 14 nucleotides align to TRBD2. J lost 9 bases, V lost 10 bases, and 11 bases had no gene match. The CDR3 length is 15 residues. Germline V gene data show CDR1 as MNHEY and CDR2 as SVGEGT. The CDR3 is CATFTGTSGRGEQFF. CDR3 bases: TGTGCCACCTTTACCGGGACTAGCGGGAGAGGTGAGCAGTTCTTC.

The table lists this clonotype with many counts. The rearrangement uses TRBV6-2 or TRBV6-3 and TRBJ2-1, with a weak D call TRBD1 (6 bases). The CDR3 totals 15 residues. Per germline, CDR1 MNHEY and CDR2 SVGEGT. V was pared by 6 bases and J by 6 bases, with 18 bases between. The CDR3 here is CASRDGQGQANEQFF. Here the CDR3 DNA reads TGTGCCAGCAGGGACGGGCAGGGGCAGGCCAATGAGCAGTTCTTC.

In this sample, this clonotype turned up many times. J is TRBJ2-4 and V is TRBV21-1; TRBD2 is the table's D call and was not checked against the DNA. TRBV21-1 constitutes a pseudogene. The CDR3 sequence is 12 residues long. CDR3 DNA sequence: TGTGCCAGCAGCCTTCGGAGTCGTTACCCGCGGTTC. It encodes CASSLRSRYPRF.

This clonotype was detected many times. The chain recombines TRBV12-3 or TRBV12-4 with TRBJ2-1; D not resolved. V was shortened by 8 bases and J by 7 bases, with 15 bases between the two germline ends. This CDR3 has 13 residues. CDR3 protein: CASGAPVGNEQFF. CDR3 nucleotides: TGTGCCAGCGGAGCCCCGGTAGGGAATGAGCAGTTCTTC.

There are many counts of this clonotype. V usage is TRBV20-1 and J usage is TRBJ1-2; D remains unclear. V lost 0 bases and J 4 bases, leaving 12 bases between the germline ends. CDR1 and CDR2 (germline): DFQATT, SNEGSKA (reference sequence). The CDR3 extends over 14 amino acids. The DNA of the CDR3 is TGCAGTGCTAGAGAAAGGCGGTTGCCCTATGGCTACACCTTC. It encodes CSARERRLPYGYTF.

At least ten counts were recorded for this clonotype. The V and J genes are TRBV7-9 and TRBJ2-3; maybe TRBD2 (5 bases). Germline CDR1 is SEHNR and CDR2 is FQNEAQ (reference sequence). This CDR3 spans 14 amino acids. Trimming left V 5 bases short and J 6 bases short, with 15 bases between. CDR3 loop: CASSATYSGDTQYF. The CDR3, as DNA: TGTGCCAGCAGCGCTACATACTCGGGGGATACGCAGTATTTT.

There are many counts of this clonotype. The V gene is TRBV6-5, the J gene TRBJ2-7; 11 bases match TRBD2. Trimming took 7 bases from V and 2 from J; bases not matched to a gene: 10. The CDR3 consists of 16 residues. CDR1 MNHEY and CDR2 SVGAGI come from the germline V gene. The CDR3 bases are TGTGCCAGCAAGGGACTAGCGGACCCCGGGCCCTACGAGCAGTACTTC. As protein: CASKGLADPGPYEQYF.

There are many counts of this clonotype. This chain connects TRBV7-3 to TRBJ2-3; 7 positions agree with TRBD2. Losses at the gene ends were 5 bases for V and 1 base for J; bases not matched to a gene: 6. The CDR3 contains 15 residues. CDR1 is SGHTA and CDR2 is FQGTGA in the germline V gene. The CDR3 DNA reads TGTGCCAGCAGCCTGGGCGGGAGCCGCACAGATACGCAGTATTTT. Its protein product is CASSLGGSRTDTQYF.

There are many counts of this clonotype. The CDR3: CASSLSHSTDTQYF. The CDR3 DNA is TGTGCCAGCAGCTTATCTCATAGCACAGATACGCAGTATTTT. The V and J genes are TRBV7-2 and TRBJ2-3, with unresolved D. This CDR3 has 14 amino acids. V shed 2 bases and J shed 0 bases, with 6 bases lying between them. Germline CDR1 SGHTA, CDR2 FQGNSA.

In its sample, this clonotype was seen many times. The rearrangement uses TRBV10-3 and TRBJ2-7, with D maybe TRBD2 (6 bases). V gave up 10 bases and J gave up 0 bases, with 16 bases separating them. CDR3 length equals 14 residues. Germline V gene sequence: CDR1 ENHRY, CDR2 SYGVKD. The CDR3 protein is CATWRGESSYEQYF. The CDR3 nucleotides are TGTGCCACCTGGAGGGGTGAAAGCTCCTACGAGCAGTACTTC.